The 13 T cell receptor beta chains in this list originate from one sample, sequenced in a study of post-analysis software for immune sequencing data. General study findings and limits: Patients used about 5 TRBV segments, including TRBV5-6, TRBV5-1 and TRBV20-1, more often than controls.

These receptors are not linked to any known antigen. cDNA libraries for TCR beta contained unique molecular identifiers. TCRdb re-called the PCR reads with MiXCR, one entry per CDR3 protein. The repertoire holds 600,000 to 700,000 distinct CDR3 sequences, 59% seen once, with about 11% in the top ten. The sequenced sample was blood. The receptors derive from a girl aged 2 to 10 with multiple sclerosis.

This chain links TRBV10-3 with TRBJ2-3, with 9 nucleotides matching TRBD1. CDR3 size: 16 residues. V was pared by 6 bases and J by 2 bases, with 9 bases of the junction left unmatched. Germline-derived CDR1 and CDR2 are ENHRY and SYGVKD. The CDR3 here is CAIRNTGGPPTDTQYF. The CDR3 nucleotides read TGTGCCATCAGAAACACAGGGGGCCCTCCCACAGATACGCAGTATTTT.

This clonotype occurred a few times. The CDR3 here is CASSLLPGSNTGELFF. In DNA form, the CDR3 reads TGTGCCAGCAGCTTATTGCCGGGATCGAACACCGGGGAGCTGTTTTTT. J is TRBJ2-2 and V is TRBV7-3, with D tentatively TRBD2 (5 bases). Trimming pared 2 bases from V and 0 bases from J, leaving 10 bases between. Germline V lookup: CDR1 SGHTA, CDR2 FQGTGA. The CDR3 contains 16 residues.

This clonotype showed up just a few times. The chain couples TRBV5-4 to TRBJ2-3; D ambiguous. CDR1 is SGHNT, CDR2 YYREEE, per germline (reference sequence). The CDR3 is 14 amino acids. V lost 4 bases and J lost 6, with 15 bases in between. The CDR3, as DNA: TGTGCCAGCAGCCCATCCGGGCCCTCGGATACGCAGTATTTT. It codes for CASSPSGPSDTQYF.

The gene calls are TRBV7-2 and TRBJ2-1; D perhaps matches TRBD2 (5 bases). Germline CDR1 and CDR2: SGHTA and FQGNSA. This CDR3 has 13 amino acids. Trimming took 4 bases from V and 3 from J, leaving 7 bases between them. As DNA, the CDR3 is TGTGCCAGCAGCTCCCGGGACTACAATGAGCAGTTCTTC. Protein product: CASSSRDYNEQFF.

In its sample, this clonotype was seen a few times. The gene calls are TRBV30 and TRBJ1-2; 7 bases match TRBD1. The germline gives CDR1 GTSNPN, CDR2 SVGIG (reference sequence). The V gene end was trimmed by 5 bases and the J gene end by 4 bases; junction bases not matched to a gene: 4. The CDR3 extends over 12 amino acids. CDR3 sequence (DNA): TGTGCCTGGGCAGGGGGGAGCTATGGCTACACCTTC. As protein: CAWAGGSYGYTF.

This clonotype was recorded a few times. The chain employs TRBV7-9 and TRBJ2-3, with 8 bases lining up with TRBD2. The CDR3 covers 16 residues. With V trimmed by 6 bases and J by 4 bases, 12 bases remained unmatched. Germline lookup yields CDR1 SEHNR and CDR2 FQNEAQ (reference sequence). The CDR3 here is CASRLRGARGPDTQYF. The DNA for the CDR3 is TGTGCCAGCAGATTGCGGGGGGCAAGGGGCCCAGATACGCAGTATTTT.

V usage is TRBV11-2 and J usage is TRBJ2-7; D not resolved. CDR3 size: 14 residues. Germline CDR1 and CDR2: SGHAT and FQNNGV. Deletions cut 4 bases from V and 0 bases from J, with 10 bases between. CDR3 sequence reads: CASSSFRSSYEQYF. The DNA for the CDR3 is TGTGCCAGCAGCTCTTTTAGGAGCTCCTACGAGCAGTACTTC.

The chain couples TRBV20-1 to TRBJ2-3, with 15 bases matching TRBD2. With V trimmed by 5 bases and J by 3 bases, 3 bases remained unmatched. This CDR3 has 15 amino acids. Germline V lookup: CDR1 DFQATT, CDR2 SNEGSKA (reference sequence). This chain's CDR3 is CSADGTSGGTDTQYF. The CDR3 DNA reads TGCAGTGCTGATGGGACTAGCGGGGGGACAGATACGCAGTATTTT.

This sequence joins TRBV4-3 and TRBJ2-3; D gene ambiguous. V lost 0 bases and J 3 bases, leaving 13 bases between the germline ends. The CDR3 consists of 16 residues. Germline CDR1 reads LGHNA; CDR2 reads YSLEER. This CDR3 is CASSQDLPKGTDTQYF. CDR3 nucleotides: TGCGCCAGCAGCCAAGATCTCCCGAAGGGTACAGATACGCAGTATTTT.

In its sample, this clonotype was seen once. The chain carries TRBV20-1 and TRBJ2-3; perhaps TRBD2 as D (5 bases). CDR1 DFQATT and CDR2 SNEGSKA come from the germline V gene (reference sequence). There are 12 residues in the CDR3. Trimming stripped 3 bases from V and 3 bases from J, with 7 bases between. CDR3 amino acids: CSASGITDTQYF. In DNA, the CDR3 is TGCAGTGCTAGCGGGATAACAGATACGCAGTATTTT.

V is TRBV15 and J is TRBJ2-1; no clear D. Germline V CDR1 and CDR2: LNHNV, YYDKDF (reference sequence). The V and J ends lost 5 bases and 3 bases respectively, with 8 bases between them. This CDR3 spans 13 amino acids. The CDR3 is CATSEPGYNEQFF. The CDR3 nucleotides are TGTGCCACCAGCGAGCCGGGCTACAATGAGCAGTTCTTC.

The V call is TRBV20-1, the J call TRBJ2-5; TRBD1 matches 9 bases. Germline values: CDR1 DFQATT, CDR2 SNEGSKA (reference sequence). This CDR3 has 17 amino acids. V shed 3 bases, J shed 11 bases, and the junction held 22 bases outside the gene matches. The CDR3 nucleotides are TGCAGTGCTAGGGGCACAGGGGGCAAGAGCTCCTACAATGAGCAGTACTTC. Translation: CSARGTGGKSSYNEQYF.

This clonotype turned up a few times. V is TRBV10-1 and J is TRBJ2-5; D unclear. Deletions cut 3 bases from V and 3 bases from J, with 8 bases between. Germline V lookup: CDR1 WNHNN, CDR2 SYGVQD (reference sequence). This CDR3 spans 13 amino acids. This chain's CDR3 is CASSDTGKETQYF. CDR3 bases: TGCGCCAGCAGTGACACGGGTAAAGAGACCCAGTACTTC.